One and the same sample provided the 17 T cell receptor beta chains below, sequenced in a study of T cell repertoires in cytomegalovirus infection. TCRdb called the reads again in MiXCR, with one record for every CDR3 protein. The data show roughly 720,000 distinct CDR3 sequences, about a third seen once. The material sequenced was PBMCs. These receptors all stem from a human donor in good health (CMV status not recorded). Some clones in this sample may be carry-over from other donors' samples.

The V gene is TRBV20-1, the J gene TRBJ1-2; D gene ambiguous. The CDR3 consists of 12 residues. Germline V gene lookup returns CDR1 DFQATT and CDR2 SNEGSKA (reference sequence). V lost 7 bases, J lost 7 bases, and 16 bases lay in between. The CDR3 nucleotides are TGCAGTGAATTTGGAGAGGAGGGTGGCTACACCTTC. Translating gives CSEFGEEGGYTF.

This clonotype was seen at least ten times. This chain links TRBV5-1 with TRBJ1-3; D is possibly TRBD1 (5 bases). This CDR3 spans 13 amino acids. Looked up from germline, CDR1 is SGHRS and CDR2 is YFSETQ. Trimming took 4 bases from V and 4 from J, leaving 9 bases between them. DNA for the CDR3: TGCGCCAGCAGCGCCGGGACGGGAAACACCATATATTTT. It yields the protein CASSAGTGNTIYF. Full variable domain (missing parts from reference TRBV5-1 and TRBJ1-3): KAGVTQTPRYLIKTRGQQVTLSCSPISGHRSVSWYQQTPGQGLQFLFEYFSETQRNKGNFPGRFSGRQFSNSRSEMNVSTLELGDSALYLCASSAGTGNTIYFGEGSWLTVV.

As for this clonotype: A read error may explain this, as a much larger clone is one base away. The chain couples TRBV7-8 to TRBJ2-1; unclear D gene. CDR3 length: 14 residues. Germline CDR1 reads SGHVS; CDR2 reads FQNEAQ. CDR3 residues: CASRLVRPGDEQFF. The CDR3 DNA follows: TGTGCCAGCAGATTAGTCCGGCCAGGCGATGAGCAGTTCTTC.

This clonotype was seen a handful of times. This chain joins TRBV4-1 and TRBJ1-5; D uncertain. V was cut by 0 bases and J by 5 bases, with 5 bases left in between. Germline V CDR1 and CDR2: MGHRA, YSYEKL. The CDR3 totals 13 residues. The CDR3 here is CASSQDSDQPQHF. Here the CDR3 DNA reads TGCGCCAGCAGCCAAGACAGTGATCAGCCCCAGCATTTT.

This clonotype was counted a few times. The chain links TRBV14 to TRBJ1-1, with a possible D match to TRBD1 (5 bases). V lost 7 bases to trimming and J lost 10 bases, with 16 bases between them. The CDR3 is 12 residues long. Germline-derived CDR1 and CDR2 are SGHDN and FVKESK. The CDR3 protein is CASNHRQGGAFF. The CDR3 bases are TGTGCCAGCAACCATCGGCAGGGCGGAGCTTTCTTT.

The rearrangement joins TRBV27 to TRBJ2-1; 9 bases fit TRBD2. Unmatched junction bases numbered 6, after V lost 7 bases and J lost 8 bases. This CDR3 has 13 amino acids. CDR1 MNHEY and CDR2 SMNVEV come from the germline V gene (reference sequence). CDR3 residues: CASNPSGIDEQFF. Written as DNA, the CDR3 is TGTGCCAGCAATCCTAGCGGGATAGATGAGCAGTTCTTC.

The rearrangement links TRBV19 to TRBJ2-1; 8 positions match TRBD1. CDR1 and CDR2 from the germline V gene are LNHDA and SQIVND (reference sequence). This CDR3 is built from 14 residues. With V trimmed by 3 bases and J by 4 bases, 2 bases remained unmatched. CDR3 in DNA: TGTGCCAGTAGTATGCACAGGGGGTACAATGAGCAGTTCTTC. As protein: CASSMHRGYNEQFF.

As to this clonotype: The CDR3 does not close with the conserved phenylalanine or tryptophan, likely indicating a read error. CDR3 sequence (DNA): TGTGCCAGCAGTCCCCTTAGCGCCAGCAATGAGCAGTTCGTC. This translates into CASSPLSASNEQFV. This chain joins TRBV27 and TRBJ2-1; D might be TRBD2 (5 bases). In germline, CDR1 is MNHEY, CDR2 SMNVEV (reference sequence). V lost 5 bases, J lost 6 bases, and 14 bases lay in between. The CDR3 has 14 residues.

This clonotype was seen a single time. The chain is built from TRBV19 and TRBJ1-5; 9 positions match TRBD1. With V trimmed by 7 bases and J by 6 bases, 13 bases remained unmatched. Germline loops: CDR1 LNHDA, CDR2 SQIVND (reference sequence). This CDR3 region has 16 residues. In DNA form, the CDR3 reads TGTGCCAGTACAATATTGGGACAGGGAGGCAGTCAGCCCCAGCATTTT. Encoded protein: CASTILGQGGSQPQHF.

The V gene is TRBV12-5, the J gene TRBJ2-3; 11 nucleotides align to TRBD1. The CDR3 contains 16 residues. The V gene's germline CDR1 is LGHNT and CDR2 FRNRAP. V lost 0 bases to trimming and J lost 3 bases; unmatched junction nucleotides: 2. CDR3 coding DNA: TGTGCTAGTGGTTTGGTTGGGACAGGGGGGACAGATACGCAGTATTTT. Translating gives CASGLVGTGGTDTQYF.

The chain uses TRBV7-2 and TRBJ1-6; 7 bases match TRBD1. The germline gives CDR1 SGHTA, CDR2 FQGNSA. J gave up 7 bases and V 5 bases, and 5 bases lay outside the gene matches. The length of the CDR3 is 14 residues. Written as DNA, the CDR3 is TGTGCCAGCAGCGTAAACAGGGGAAATTCACCCCTCCACTTT. Translation gives CASSVNRGNSPLHF. Variable domain in full (rest from reference TRBV7-2 and TRBJ1-6): GAGVSQSPSNKVTEKGKDVELRCDPISGHTALYWYRQSLGQGLEFLIYFQGNSAPDKSGLPSDRFSAERTGGSVSTLTIQRTQQEDSAVYLCASSVNRGNSPLHFGNGTRLTVT.

The chain employs TRBV6-2 or TRBV6-3 and TRBJ1-2; 7 nucleotides match TRBD1. The CDR3 sequence is 15 residues long. Germline trimming cut 5 bases from V and 4 bases from J; bases unmatched to any gene: 10. Germline lookup yields CDR1 MNHEY and CDR2 SVGEGT. In DNA, the CDR3 is TGTGCCAGCAGTGAAGGGGACAGCTCATTCTATGGCTACACCTTC. This codes for CASSEGDSSFYGYTF.

This clonotype was observed a few times. This chain joins TRBV19 and TRBJ1-2; 7 bases match TRBD1. The CDR3 is made up of 14 amino acids. Germline CDR1 and CDR2: LNHDA and SQIVND (reference sequence). Germline trimming cut 4 bases from V and 8 bases from J; bases unmatched to any gene: 10. The CDR3 DNA sequence: TGTGCCAGTAGTAGAGACACCAGGGGGGACGGCTACACCTTC. It specifies CASSRDTRGDGYTF.

This clonotype has a handful of counts. The V call is TRBV28, the J call TRBJ2-3, with 7 bases aligning to TRBD2. Per germline, CDR1 MDHEN and CDR2 SYDVKM. Trimming removed 6 bases from V and 3 bases from J; junction bases left unmatched: 9. This CDR3 has 15 amino acids. This chain's CDR3 is CASSNPSGGTDTQYF. For the CDR3, the DNA is TGTGCCAGCAGCAATCCCTCGGGGGGAACAGATACGCAGTATTTT.

This clonotype was detected ten times or more. The rearrangement links TRBV7-6 to TRBJ2-5; no clear D gene. The CDR3 has 14 amino acids. Germline-derived CDR1 and CDR2 are SGHVS and FNYEAQ. Trimming stripped 5 bases from V and 2 bases from J, with 12 bases between. CDR3 residues: CASSRYDVQETQYF. The CDR3 DNA is TGTGCCAGCAGCCGTTACGATGTACAAGAGACCCAGTACTTC.

The V and J genes are TRBV28 and TRBJ2-5; weak D call: TRBD2 (6 bases). The V end was cut by 4 bases, the J end by 5 bases, with 14 bases between. The CDR3 spans 14 residues. Germline lookup yields CDR1 MDHEN and CDR2 SYDVKM. The CDR3 sequence: CASSSPGVGETQYF. The CDR3 region has the DNA TGTGCCAGCAGTTCCCCGGGAGTAGGTGAGACCCAGTACTTC.

This clonotype was seen a handful of times. The chain recombines TRBV2 with TRBJ1-5; 11 bases map to TRBD1. The CDR3 is 15 residues long. The trim removed 5 bases at V and 5 bases at J, leaving 5 bases unmatched. Germline CDR1 SNHLY, CDR2 FYNNEI. CDR3 nucleotide sequence: TGTGCCAGCAGTCCCGGGACAGGGGGATATCAGCCCCAGCATTTT. Amino acids: CASSPGTGGYQPQHF.